Below, one TCR beta chain is given with its context. CDR1 is SGHNT, CDR2 YYREEE, per germline (reference sequence). V gave up 0 bases and J gave up 1 base, with 4 bases separating them. The CDR3 length is 13 residues. This sample is part of a study of blood T cell repertoires in COVID-19. TCRdb keeps only in-frame clones here, not all; method: immunoSEQ multiplex PCR. The profile shows 330,000 or so clones, over 75% of them singletons. The TCR sequence derives from a young man who had recovered from COVID-19. Input material: PBMCs or T cells enriched from blood (not recorded which). V and J are TRBV5-4 and TRBJ2-5; D gene unclear. The CDR3 loop is CASSLGVQETQYF. In DNA form, the CDR3 reads TGTGCCAGCAGCTTGGGAGTCCAAGAGACCCAGTACTTC. The full variable domain, with the rest looked up from reference TRBV5-4 and TRBJ2-5, is ETGVTQSPTHLIKTRGQQVTLRCSSQSGHNTVSWYQQALGQGPQFIFQYYREEENGRGNFPPRFSGLQFPNYSSELNVNALELDDSALYLCASSLGVQETQYFGPGTRLLVL.